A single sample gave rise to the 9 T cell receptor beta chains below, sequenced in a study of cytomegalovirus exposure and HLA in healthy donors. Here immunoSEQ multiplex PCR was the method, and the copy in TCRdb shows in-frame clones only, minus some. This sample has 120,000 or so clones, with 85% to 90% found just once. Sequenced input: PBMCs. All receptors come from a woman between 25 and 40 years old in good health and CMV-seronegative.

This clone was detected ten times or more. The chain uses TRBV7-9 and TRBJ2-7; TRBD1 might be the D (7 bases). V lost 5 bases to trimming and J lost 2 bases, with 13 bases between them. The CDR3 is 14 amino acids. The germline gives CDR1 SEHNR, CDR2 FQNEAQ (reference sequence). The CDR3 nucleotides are TGTGCCAGCAGCCCCAGGGGGGTGCCCTACGAGCAGTACTTC. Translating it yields CASSPRGVPYEQYF.

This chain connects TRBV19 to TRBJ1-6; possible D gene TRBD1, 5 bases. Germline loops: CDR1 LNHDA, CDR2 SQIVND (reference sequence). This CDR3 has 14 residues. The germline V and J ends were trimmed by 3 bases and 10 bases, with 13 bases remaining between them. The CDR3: CASSMKAGQSPLHF. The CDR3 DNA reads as TGTGCCAGTAGTATGAAGGCAGGGCAATCACCCCTCCACTTT.

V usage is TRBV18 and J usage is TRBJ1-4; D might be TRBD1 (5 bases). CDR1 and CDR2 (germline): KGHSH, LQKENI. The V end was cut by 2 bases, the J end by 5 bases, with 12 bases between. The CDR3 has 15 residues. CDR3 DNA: TGTGCCAGCTCACCAGGGGGGAATTGGAATGAAAAACTGTTTTTT. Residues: CASSPGGNWNEKLFF. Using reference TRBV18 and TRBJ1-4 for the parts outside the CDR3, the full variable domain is NAGVMQNPRHLVRRRGQEARLRCSPMKGHSHVYWYRQLPEEGLKFMVYLQKENIIDESGMPKERFSAEFPKEGPSILRIQQVVRGDSAAYFCASSPGGNWNEKLFFGSGTQLSVL.

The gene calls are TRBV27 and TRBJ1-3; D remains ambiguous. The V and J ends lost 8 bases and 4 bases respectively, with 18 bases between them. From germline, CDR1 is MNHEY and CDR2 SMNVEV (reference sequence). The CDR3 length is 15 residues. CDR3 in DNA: TGTGCCAGCGCCCGGGAAGGAGGCAGGGGAAACACCATATATTTT. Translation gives CASAREGGRGNTIYF.

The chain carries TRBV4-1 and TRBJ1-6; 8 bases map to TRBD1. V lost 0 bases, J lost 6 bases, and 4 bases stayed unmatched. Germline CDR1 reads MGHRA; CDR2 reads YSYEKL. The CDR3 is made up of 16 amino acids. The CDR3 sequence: CASSQESGQGNSPLHF. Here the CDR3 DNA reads TGCGCCAGCAGCCAAGAGTCAGGACAGGGTAATTCACCCCTCCACTTT.

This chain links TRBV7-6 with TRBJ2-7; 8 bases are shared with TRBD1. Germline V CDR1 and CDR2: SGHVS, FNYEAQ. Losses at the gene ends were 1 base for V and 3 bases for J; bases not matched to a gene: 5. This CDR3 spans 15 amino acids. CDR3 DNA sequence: TGTGCCAGCAGCTTAGTGACAGGGGAGAGCTACGAGCAGTACTTC. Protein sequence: CASSLVTGESYEQYF.

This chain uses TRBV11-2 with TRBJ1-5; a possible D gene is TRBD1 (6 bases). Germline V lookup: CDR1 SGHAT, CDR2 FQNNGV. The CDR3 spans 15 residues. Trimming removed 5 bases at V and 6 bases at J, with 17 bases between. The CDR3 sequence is CASSRGQGVFQPQHF. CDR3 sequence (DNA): TGTGCCAGCAGCCGGGGACAAGGAGTTTTTCAGCCCCAGCATTTT. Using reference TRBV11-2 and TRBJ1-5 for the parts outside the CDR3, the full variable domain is EAGVAQSPRYKIIEKRQSVAFWCNPISGHATLYWYQQILGQGPKLLIQFQNNGVVDDSQLPKDRFSAERLKGVDSTLKIQPAKLEDSAVYLCASSRGQGVFQPQHFGDGTRLSIL.

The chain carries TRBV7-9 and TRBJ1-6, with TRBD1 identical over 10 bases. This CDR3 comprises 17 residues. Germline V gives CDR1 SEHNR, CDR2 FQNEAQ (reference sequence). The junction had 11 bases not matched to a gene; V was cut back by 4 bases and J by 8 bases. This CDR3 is CASSSVGQGGLDSPLHF. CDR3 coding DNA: TGTGCCAGCAGCTCCGTTGGACAGGGGGGTTTGGATTCACCCCTCCACTTT.

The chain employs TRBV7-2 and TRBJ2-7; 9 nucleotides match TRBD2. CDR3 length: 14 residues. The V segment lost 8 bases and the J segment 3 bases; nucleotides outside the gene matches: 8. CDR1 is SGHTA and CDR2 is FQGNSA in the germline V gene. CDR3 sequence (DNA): TGTGCCAGCGGCGGCGGGGGGGCGATCTACGAGCAGTACTTC. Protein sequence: CASGGGGAIYEQYF.